Listed below are T cell receptor beta chains from one sample, sequenced in a study of technical replicates of blood from a handful of donors. The repertoire was sequenced with immunoSEQ multiplex PCR; TCRdb's copy has only in-frame clones and lacks some. Among 50,000 to 70,000 clones listed, 65% to 90% were seen once. Material for sequencing was PBMCs. The receptors come from a human donor in good health. Some clones in this sample may be carry-over from other donors' samples. The CDR3 runs from the conserved cysteine through the conserved F or W. D genes are given only for firm matches. Clone size is given for some rows only: seen once, a few or many times, or a class if the clone is expanded.

v_call	j_call	d_call	clone_size	cdr3_nt	cdr3_aa
TRBV7-8	TRBJ1-2	TRBD1	NA	TGTGCCAGCAGCTCATCCTGGACAGGGCACTATGGCTACACCTTC	CASSSSWTGHYGYTF
TRBV27	TRBJ1-2	NA	NA	TGTGCCAGCAGTAGGACACAGGCCTACTATGGCTACACCTTC	CASSRTQAYYGYTF
TRBV11-3	TRBJ2-3	NA	NA	TGTGCCAGCGGTACACAGGATACGCAGTATTTT	CASGTQDTQYF
TRBV4-3	TRBJ2-7	NA	NA	TGCGCCAGCAGCCAAGTGCAGGGGAGTTCCTACGAGCAGTACTTC	CASSQVQGSSYEQYF
TRBV27	TRBJ2-3	TRBD1	NA	TGTGCCAGCAGTTTACAGACTCCAACCGGGACAGGCTTAAAGGGAGATACGCAGTATTTT	CASSLQTPTGTGLKGDTQYF
TRBV29-1	TRBJ2-5	TRBD2	NA	TGCAGCGTCGGGACTAGCGGGAAAGGGACCCAGTACTTC	CSVGTSGKGTQYF
TRBV7-9	TRBJ2-7	NA	once	TGTGCCAGCAGCTTTATGGGGGCCGGGTACGAGCAGTACTTC	CASSFMGAGYEQYF
TRBV6-6	TRBJ2-2	NA	NA	TGTGCCAGCACTGGGTGGCGCGGCACCGGGGAGCTGTTTTTT	CASTGWRGTGELFF
TRBV30	TRBJ1-2	TRBD1	few	TGTGCCTACCCCGGGACAGGGGGCCCTCTGGGCTATGGCTACACCTTC	CAYPGTGGPLGYGYTF
TRBV12-5	TRBJ2-5	NA	NA	TGTGCTAGTGCCAAGAGGATAAGTCAAGAGACCCAGTACTTC	CASAKRISQETQYF
TRBV7-2	TRBJ2-7	NA	NA	TGTGCCAGCAGCTTAGACTTCGTGGGCGCGGGGGCGACGCAGTACTTC	CASSLDFVGAGATQYF
TRBV7-3	TRBJ2-5	TRBD1	once	TGTGCCAGCAGCTTAGGGACAGGGGGCGAGACCCAGTACTTC	CASSLGTGGETQYF
TRBV11-2	TRBJ2-1	NA	NA	TGTGCCAGCAGTCAAGCCAGGGGACTAAACTTCTTC	CASSQARGLNFF
TRBV5-6	TRBJ2-1	NA	once	TGTGCCAGCAGCTTGAAGACAGGAGTTTACAATGAGCAGTTCTTC	CASSLKTGVYNEQFF
TRBV5-1	TRBJ2-7	TRBD1	NA	TGCGCCAGCAGGCCAGGGGGCTCCTACGAGCAGTACTTC	CASRPGGSYEQYF
TRBV1	TRBJ2-1	NA	NA	TGCACCAGCAGCCAAGTTGGGGGACTAGCGCCCTACAATGAGCAGTTCTTC	CTSSQVGGLAPYNEQFF
TRBV11-2	TRBJ2-5	TRBD2	NA	TGTGCCAGCAGCCCGGTTGGGCGGGGGGGGTACCAAGAGACCCAGTACTTC	CASSPVGRGGYQETQYF
TRBV9	TRBJ2-1	TRBD2	NA	TGTGCCAGCAGCGTCTCCCCAAGCGGGAGGGCCTCGGCTGAGCAGTTCTTC	CASSVSPSGRASAEQFF
TRBV30	TRBJ1-3	NA	NA	TGTGCCTGGAGTGTGTCAGGCTCTGGAAACACCATATATTTT	CAWSVSGSGNTIYF
TRBV7-9	TRBJ1-1	NA	NA	TGTGCCAGCAGCCTGAAGGGGGAGACTGAAGCTTTCTTT	CASSLKGETEAFF
TRBV12-5	TRBJ2-4	NA	NA	TGTGCTAGTGGCCTGGGGCTAGCCAAAAACATTCAGTACTTC	CASGLGLAKNIQYF
TRBV7-2	TRBJ1-3	NA	NA	TGTGCCAGCAGCTTAGATGGTGCAGGGGCTATCTCTGGAAACACCATATATTTT	CASSLDGAGAISGNTIYF
TRBV19	TRBJ1-6	NA	NA	TGTGCCAGTAGGGAACAGGGTCCATCACCCCTCCACTTT	CASREQGPSPLHF
TRBV30	TRBJ2-6	NA	NA	TGTGCCTGGGCGACTGGGGCCAACGTCCTGACTTTC	CAWATGANVLTF
TRBV18	TRBJ1-1	NA	NA	TGTGCCAGCTCACCTGCGACAGGGAACACTGAAGCTTTCTTT	CASSPATGNTEAFF
TRBV19	TRBJ2-2	NA	NA	TGTGCCAGTAAAGAGGGGACACCCCGAGGTTTCACCGGGGAGCTGTTTTTT	CASKEGTPRGFTGELFF
TRBV5-6	TRBJ2-7	NA	NA	TGTGCCAGCAGCTTGGTTGGGAGTTACGAGCAGTACTTC	CASSLVGSYEQYF
TRBV11-2	TRBJ1-2	NA	NA	TGTGCCAGCAGCTTAAGCGGGGGAGGAGGCTACACCTTC	CASSLSGGGGYTF
TRBV5-1	TRBJ2-5	NA	NA	TGCGCCAGCAGCTTGACCAGGGGCTCGCGAGAGACCCAGTACTTC	CASSLTRGSRETQYF
TRBV28	TRBJ2-7	TRBD2	NA	TGTGCCAGCAGCTTGGGGCTTGGGTCTAGCGGGAGAGATGAGCAGTACTTC	CASSLGLGSSGRDEQYF
TRBV25-1	TRBJ1-6	TRBD1	NA	TGTGCCAGCAGTGAATACGGGGACAGCAATTCACCCCTCCACTTT	CASSEYGDSNSPLHF
TRBV30	TRBJ1-1	NA	few	TGTGCCTGGAGTCCCGGAGAGGGAGCTTTCTTT	CAWSPGEGAFF
TRBV5-6	TRBJ1-2	TRBD1	NA	TGTGCCAGCCCCGCAGCTTTAATCTGTATCAGGGGGCAGGACTATGGCTACACCTTC	CASPAALICIRGQDYGYTF
TRBV29-1	TRBJ2-7	NA	NA	TGCAGCGCCGCGACTGGGGGCGTCCACGAGCAGTACTTC	CSAATGGVHEQYF
TRBV16	TRBJ2-7	NA	NA	TGTGCCAGCAGCCAGTCCCGGACAGTTTCCTACGAGCAGTACTTC	CASSQSRTVSYEQYF